These 24 T cell receptor beta chains originate from one sample sequenced in a study of brain metastases from non-small cell lung cancer. The assay was immunoSEQ multiplex PCR, and TCRdb's table has in-frame clones only and misses some. The table lists roughly 1,200 clones, approximately 85% of them singletons. The source material was tumor-adjacent normal tissue. The receptor source for this set is a donor aged 40 or older with non-small cell lung cancer.

This chain connects TRBV7-8 to TRBJ1-5; D remains ambiguous. The ends were cut back, 2 bases at V and 9 bases at J, with 8 bases in the middle. The CDR3 covers 12 residues. Germline CDR1 reads SGHVS; CDR2 reads FQNEAQ. The CDR3 nucleotides read TGTGCCAGCAGCTTAACGGAGGGGCCCCAGCATTTT. This codes for CASSLTEGPQHF.

The genes are TRBV6-5 and TRBJ2-1, with a possible D match to TRBD2 (7 bases). Per germline, CDR1 MNHEY and CDR2 SVGAGI. V gave up 6 bases and J gave up 0 bases, with 12 bases separating them. This CDR3 has 15 residues. The CDR3 region is CASRAGARSYNEQFF. As DNA, the CDR3 is TGTGCCAGCAGGGCGGGGGCTCGCTCCTACAATGAGCAGTTCTTC.

As to this clone: A much larger clonotype is one base distant, so this may be a read error. Other DNA sequences in the same sample also yield this CDR3. This rearrangement joins TRBV10-3 to TRBJ2-1, with a tentative D call TRBD1 (6 bases). V lost 0 bases and J lost 8, with 17 bases in between. Germline CDR1 reads ENHRY; CDR2 reads SYGVKD. The CDR3 length is 16 residues. The CDR3 DNA reads TGTGCCATCAGTGAGTCGACAGTACAGGGTATGCATGAGCAGTTCTTC. Its protein is CAISESTVQGMHEQFF.

This clone was picked up one time. The CDR3 spells CASSQDAGGANYGYTF. The DNA of the CDR3 is TGTGCCAGCAGCCAAGACGCAGGGGGAGCTAACTATGGCTACACCTTC. The chain uses TRBV3-1 (or the pseudogene TRBV3-2) and TRBJ1-2; 7 bases line up with TRBD1. The CDR3 spans 16 residues. Per germline, CDR1 LGHDT and CDR2 YNNKEL (reference sequence). After removal of 0 bases from V and 0 bases from J, the junction contained 4 bases not matched to a gene.

About this clone itself: Other DNA sequences in the sample encode the same CDR3. This chain joins TRBV7-6 and TRBJ2-3, with D possibly matching TRBD1 (6 bases). Germline-derived CDR1 and CDR2 are SGHVS and FNYEAQ. The CDR3 extends over 16 amino acids. CDR3 loop: CASSQPQGPGVDTQYF. For the CDR3, the DNA is TGTGCTAGTAGCCAGCCACAAGGCCCAGGGGTCGATACGCAGTATTTT.

V is TRBV11-1 and J is TRBJ2-1; D gene unclear. In germline, CDR1 is SGHAT, CDR2 FQDESV (reference sequence). The CDR3 runs to 13 residues. Trimming removed 2 bases from V and 9 bases from J, with 11 bases in between. The CDR3 protein is CASSLLSGAEQFF. The CDR3 DNA reads TGTGCCAGCAGCTTACTATCTGGAGCTGAGCAGTTCTTC.

Note on this clone: A much larger clonotype is one base distant, so this may be a read error. This chain joins TRBV6-5 and TRBJ2-5, with 7 bases fitting TRBD1. The CDR3 totals 15 residues. The junction had 12 bases not matched to a gene; V was cut back by 2 bases and J by 9 bases. Germline lookup yields CDR1 MNHEY and CDR2 SVGAGI. CDR3 in DNA: TGTGCCAGCAGTTACCGCGGACAGGACGATTGGGCCCAGTACTTC. It translates to CASSYRGQDDWAQYF.

The V and J genes are TRBV6-5 and TRBJ1-4; D is undetermined. Trimming left V 7 bases short and J 1 base short, with 10 bases between. The CDR3 consists of 14 residues. Per the germline V gene, CDR1 is MNHEY and CDR2 is SVGAGI. The CDR3 DNA reads TGTGCCAGCAATCTAGGAGGAACTAATGAAAAACTGTTTTTT. Protein sequence: CASNLGGTNEKLFF.

The CDR3 bases are TGTGCCAGCAGCTTATATAGCGGGGGCTTAGGAACAGATACGCAGTATTTT. This gives the protein CASSLYSGGLGTDTQYF. This chain joins TRBV7-9 and TRBJ2-3, with TRBD2 identical over 9 bases. CDR3 size: 17 residues. Germline V lookup: CDR1 SEHNR, CDR2 FQNEAQ (reference sequence). With 2 bases clipped from V and 3 bases from J, the junction kept 9 bases outside the gene matches. Together with reference TRBV7-9 and TRBJ2-3, the CDR3 gives the full variable domain: DTGVSQNPRHKITKRGQNVTFRCDPISEHNRLYWYRQTLGQGPEFLTYFQNEAQLEKSRLLSDRFSAERPKGSFSTLEIQRTEQGDSAMYLCASSLYSGGLGTDTQYFGPGTRLTVL.

The CDR3 DNA reads as TGTGCCAGTAGTCCAACAGGGGCGCAGAGTCGTGGCTACACCTTC. Translation: CASSPTGAQSRGYTF. This chain joins TRBV19 and TRBJ1-2; TRBD1 aligns across 7 bases. Looked up from germline, CDR1 is LNHDA and CDR2 is SQIVND (reference sequence). This CDR3 contains 15 residues. J lost 7 bases, V lost 5 bases, and 13 bases had no gene match.

This chain links TRBV6-5 with TRBJ1-4; D not resolved. V lost 7 bases to trimming and J lost 5 bases, with 11 bases between them. This CDR3 is 13 amino acids long. CDR1 is MNHEY, CDR2 SVGAGI, per germline. CDR3 amino acids: CASMDGINEKLFF. CDR3 DNA: TGTGCCAGCATGGACGGAATAAATGAAAAACTGTTTTTT.

The rearrangement uses TRBV30 and TRBJ1-3; 7 positions agree with TRBD1. The V gene's germline CDR1 is GTSNPN and CDR2 SVGIG (reference sequence). After removal of 1 base from V and 7 bases from J, the junction contained 10 bases not matched to a gene. CDR3 size: 15 residues. DNA for the CDR3: TGTGCCTGGAGTGAAGACAGGGTGGTAGGGAACACCATATATTTT. Its protein is CAWSEDRVVGNTIYF.

This clone occurred a few times. The V call is TRBV27, the J call TRBJ1-4; unclear D gene. Germline CDR1 and CDR2: MNHEY and SMNVEV (reference sequence). This CDR3 has 14 residues. The germline V and J ends were trimmed by 2 bases and 11 bases, with 15 bases remaining between them. The CDR3 nucleotides read TGTGCCAGCAGTTTAATCAAAAGTGGGTCCAAACTGTTTTTT. Protein sequence: CASSLIKSGSKLFF.

This clone has just a few counts. The V gene is TRBV7-6, the J gene TRBJ1-4; D gene ambiguous. CDR1 and CDR2 (germline): SGHVS, FNYEAQ. Trimming took off 5 bases at V and 4 bases at J, with 14 bases between the two ends. This CDR3 comprises 15 residues. CDR3 bases: TGTGCCAGCAGCCCGCAAACCGGAGATAATGAAAAACTGTTTTTT. Protein sequence: CASSPQTGDNEKLFF.

V is TRBV27 and J is TRBJ1-1; D not certain. The CDR3 loop spans 14 amino acids. V was pared by 6 bases and J by 2 bases, with 13 bases between. Germline V gives CDR1 MNHEY, CDR2 SMNVEV (reference sequence). The CDR3 region is CASRNPGPNTEAFF. The CDR3 DNA sequence: TGTGCCAGCAGGAATCCAGGCCCTAACACTGAAGCTTTCTTT.

The genes are TRBV6-2 or TRBV6-3 and TRBJ1-6; 8 nucleotides line up with TRBD1. The CDR3 contains 15 residues. V lost 4 bases and J lost 9; bases outside the gene matches: 8. The germline gives CDR1 MNHEY, CDR2 SVGEGT. This CDR3 reads CASSWSGTGVSPLHF. The CDR3 DNA reads TGTGCCAGCAGTTGGTCCGGGACAGGTGTTTCACCCCTCCACTTT.

This chain connects TRBV29-1 to TRBJ2-3, with 12 bases matching TRBD1. CDR1 is SQVTM, CDR2 ANQGSEA, per germline. The CDR3 runs to 14 residues. Germline trimming cut 7 bases from V and 4 bases from J; bases unmatched to any gene: 6. DNA of the CDR3: TGCAGCGGCCAGGGACAGGGGGCGGCAGATACGCAGTATTTT. This gives the protein CSGQGQGAADTQYF.

The rearrangement uses TRBV18 and TRBJ2-5; TRBD1 is a possible D gene (5 bases). Per germline, CDR1 KGHSH and CDR2 LQKENI. The CDR3 is 16 residues long. The V gene lost 6 bases and the J gene lost 4 bases, with 21 bases spanning the gap. The CDR3 region is CASSTFVQGKGETQYF. The CDR3 DNA is TGTGCCAGCTCCACCTTTGTCCAGGGAAAGGGAGAGACCCAGTACTTC.

This chain connects TRBV28 to TRBJ1-2, with 7 bases lining up with TRBD1. This CDR3 has 15 residues. Germline CDR1 and CDR2: MDHEN and SYDVKM. V shed 4 bases and J 2 bases; nucleotides not matched to a gene: 7. DNA for the CDR3: TGTGCCAGCAGTTCCACAGGGGAGATCAACTATGGCTACACCTTC. Amino acid sequence: CASSSTGEINYGYTF.

The CDR3, as DNA: TGTGCCAGTAGTTTTACGATAACGGATCAGCCCCAGCATTTT. This codes for CASSFTITDQPQHF. The rearrangement joins TRBV19 to TRBJ1-5; D gene unclear. CDR1 and CDR2 from the germline V gene are LNHDA and SQIVND (reference sequence). Trimming removed 5 bases at V and 5 bases at J, with 13 bases between. The length of the CDR3 is 14 residues. The variable domain in full, completed from reference TRBV19 and TRBJ1-5, reads DGGITQSPKYLFRKEGQNVTLSCEQNLNHDAMYWYRQDPGQGLRLIYYSQIVNDFQKGDIAEGYSVSREKKESFPLTVTSAQKNPTAFYLCASSFTITDQPQHFGDGTRLSIL.

A word on this clone: One end of the junction does not line up with germline, which may come from a read error. In DNA form, the CDR3 reads TGTGCTAGCAGAGGACTAGCGGGGGGGCATATTTACAATGAGCAGTTCTTC. It translates to CASRGLAGGHIYNEQFF. This chain links TRBV6-4 with TRBJ2-1; 15 bases are shared with TRBD2. CDR1 and CDR2 (germline): MRHNA, SNTAGT. There are 17 residues in the CDR3.

The chain has TRBV4-2 and TRBJ1-1; D uncertain. Looked up from germline, CDR1 is LGHNA and CDR2 is YNFKEQ. Between the trimmed V and J ends, which lost 2 bases and 1 base, there was a span of 17 bases. The CDR3 spans 17 residues. CDR3 amino acids: CASSQNRLSQTNTEAFF. The CDR3 DNA sequence: TGTGCCAGCAGCCAAAATAGGTTGTCCCAGACGAACACTGAAGCTTTCTTT.

As regards this clone: One end of the junction varies from germline; a read error may be responsible. The chain uses TRBV4-1 and TRBJ2-3; 9 nucleotides line up with TRBD2. The CDR3 is 17 residues long. Germline CDR1 is MGHRA and CDR2 is YSYEKL. The CDR3 is CASNQDVVAGVTNTQYF. CDR3 bases: TGCGCCAGCAACCAAGATGTGGTAGCGGGGGTCACAAATACGCAGTATTTT.

This clone was seen a single time. The chain has TRBV6-5 and TRBJ2-1; 7 nucleotides match TRBD1. Trimming cost V 8 bases and J 0 bases; bases outside gene matches: 7. CDR3 size: 15 residues. Germline V gives CDR1 MNHEY, CDR2 SVGAGI. CDR3 nucleotides: TGTGCCAGCGGTAGGAGACAGGGCTCCTACAATGAGCAGTTCTTC. The encoded protein is CASGRRQGSYNEQFF.